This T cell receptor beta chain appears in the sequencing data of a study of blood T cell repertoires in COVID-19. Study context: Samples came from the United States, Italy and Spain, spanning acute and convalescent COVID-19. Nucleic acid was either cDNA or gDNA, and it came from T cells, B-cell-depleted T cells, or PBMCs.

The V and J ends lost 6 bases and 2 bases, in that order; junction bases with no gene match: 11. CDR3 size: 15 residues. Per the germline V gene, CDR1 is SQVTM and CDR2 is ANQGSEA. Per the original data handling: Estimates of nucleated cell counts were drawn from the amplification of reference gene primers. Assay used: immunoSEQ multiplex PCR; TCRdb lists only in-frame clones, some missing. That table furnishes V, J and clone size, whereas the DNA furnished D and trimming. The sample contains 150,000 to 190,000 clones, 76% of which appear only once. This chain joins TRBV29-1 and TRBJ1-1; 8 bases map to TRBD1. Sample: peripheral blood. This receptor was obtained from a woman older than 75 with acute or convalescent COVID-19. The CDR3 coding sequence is TGCAGCGTACTACCGGGACAGGTCCCAAACACTGAAGCTTTCTTT. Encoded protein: CSVLPGQVPNTEAFF.